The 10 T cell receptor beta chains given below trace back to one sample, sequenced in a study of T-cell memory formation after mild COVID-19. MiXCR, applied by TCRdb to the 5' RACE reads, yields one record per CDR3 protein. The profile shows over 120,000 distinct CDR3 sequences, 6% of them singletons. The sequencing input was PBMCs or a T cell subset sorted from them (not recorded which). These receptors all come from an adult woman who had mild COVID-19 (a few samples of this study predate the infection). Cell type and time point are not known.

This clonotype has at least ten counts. CDR3 amino acids: CASSSGLRGSQETQYF. The CDR3 coding sequence is TGTGCCAGCAGCTCGGGACTGCGAGGGAGCCAAGAGACCCAGTACTTC. The chain links TRBV7-3 to TRBJ2-5, with TRBD2 as a possible D gene (6 bases). The CDR3 is 16 residues long. V shed 4 bases and J shed 1 base, with 16 bases lying between them. Germline V CDR1 and CDR2: SGHTA, FQGTGA. The full variable domain, completed using reference TRBV7-3 and TRBJ2-5, is GAGVSQTPSNKVTEKGKYVELRCDPISGHTALYWYRQSLGQGPEFLIYFQGTGAADDSGLPNDRFFAVRPEGSVSTLKIQRTERGDSAVYLCASSSGLRGSQETQYFGPGTRLLVL.

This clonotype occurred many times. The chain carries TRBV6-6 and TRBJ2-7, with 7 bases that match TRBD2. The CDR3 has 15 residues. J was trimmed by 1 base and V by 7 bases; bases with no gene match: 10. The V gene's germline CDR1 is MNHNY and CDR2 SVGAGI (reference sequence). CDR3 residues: CASTPSGGPSYEQYF. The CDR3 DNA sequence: TGTGCCAGCACTCCTAGCGGAGGCCCATCCTACGAGCAGTACTTC.

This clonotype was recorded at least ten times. The CDR3 loop is CASSRQDRSNYGYTF. CDR3 in DNA: TGCGCCAGCAGTCGTCAGGACAGAAGCAACTATGGCTACACCTTC. The chain uses TRBV5-1 and TRBJ1-2; a possible D gene is TRBD1 (6 bases). This CDR3 has 15 residues. The germline V and J ends were trimmed by 5 bases and 2 bases, with 16 bases remaining between them. CDR1 and CDR2 (germline): SGHRS, YFSETQ.

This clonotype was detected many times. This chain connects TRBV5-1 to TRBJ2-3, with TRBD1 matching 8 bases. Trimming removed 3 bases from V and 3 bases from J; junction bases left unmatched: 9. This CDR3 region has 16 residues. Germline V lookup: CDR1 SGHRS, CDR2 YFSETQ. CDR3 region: CASSSGQVLGTDTQYF. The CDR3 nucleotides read TGCGCCAGCAGCTCGGGACAGGTGCTAGGGACAGATACGCAGTATTTT.

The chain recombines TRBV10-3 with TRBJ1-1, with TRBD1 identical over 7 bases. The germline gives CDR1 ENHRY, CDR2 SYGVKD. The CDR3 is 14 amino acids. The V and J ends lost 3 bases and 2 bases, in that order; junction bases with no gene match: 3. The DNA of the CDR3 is TGTGCCATCAGTGACAGGGGGGGAAACACTGAAGCTTTCTTT. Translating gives CAISDRGGNTEAFF.

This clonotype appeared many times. The CDR3, as DNA: TGTGCCAGCAGCTTAGACAGTGGTCAGCCCCAGCATTTT. Its translation is CASSLDSGQPQHF. The gene calls are TRBV7-6 and TRBJ1-5, with D unresolved. The germline V and J ends were trimmed by 1 base and 6 bases, with 7 bases remaining between them. Germline V lookup: CDR1 SGHVS, CDR2 FNYEAQ. This CDR3 comprises 13 residues.

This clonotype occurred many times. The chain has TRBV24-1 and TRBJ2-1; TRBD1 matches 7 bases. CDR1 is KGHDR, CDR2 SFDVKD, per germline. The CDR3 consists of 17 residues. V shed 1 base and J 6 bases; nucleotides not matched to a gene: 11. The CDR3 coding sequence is TGTGCCACCAGTGATTTCCGAGCCAGGGGGTTAATCAATGAGCAGTTCTTC. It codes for CATSDFRARGLINEQFF.

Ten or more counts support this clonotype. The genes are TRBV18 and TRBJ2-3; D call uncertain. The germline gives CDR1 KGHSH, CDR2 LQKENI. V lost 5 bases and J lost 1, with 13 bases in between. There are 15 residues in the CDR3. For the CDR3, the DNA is TGTGCCAGCTCATCTCTGAATCCTCGCACAGATACGCAGTATTTT. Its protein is CASSSLNPRTDTQYF. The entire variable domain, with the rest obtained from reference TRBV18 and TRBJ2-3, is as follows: NAGVMQNPRHLVRRRGQEARLRCSPMKGHSHVYWYRQLPEEGLKFMVYLQKENIIDESGMPKERFSAEFPKEGPSILRIQQVVRGDSAAYFCASSSLNPRTDTQYFGPGTRLTVL.

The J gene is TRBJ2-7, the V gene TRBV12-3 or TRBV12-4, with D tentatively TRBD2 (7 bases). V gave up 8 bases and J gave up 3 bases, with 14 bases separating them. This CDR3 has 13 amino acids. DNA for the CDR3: TGTGCCAGCGGGGGGGCGGGGAACTACGAGCAGTACTTC. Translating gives CASGGAGNYEQYF.

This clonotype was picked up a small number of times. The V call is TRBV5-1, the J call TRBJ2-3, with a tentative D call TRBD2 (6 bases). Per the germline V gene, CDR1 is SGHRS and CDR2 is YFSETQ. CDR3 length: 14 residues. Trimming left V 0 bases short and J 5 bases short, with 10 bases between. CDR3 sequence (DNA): TGCGCCAGCAGCTTGGGAGCGGGTGGAGATACGCAGTATTTT. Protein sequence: CASSLGAGGDTQYF.